The clone carrying this T cell receptor beta chain was detected once. Its antigen is not known. Participants with HIV, all of them, were treated in the United States. These data originate in a study of long-term antiretroviral therapy in people with HIV. Study-wide results and caveats: At every time point, clones expanded before ART dominated the repertoire. Post-ART diversity increased but stayed below transplant donor controls.

The CDR3 consists of 11 residues. Trimming cost V 1 base and J 3 bases, with 1 base left between them. The germline CDR1 and CDR2 sequences are DFQATT and SNEGSKA (reference sequence). Researchers ran immunoSEQ v3.0 at survey level. The repertoire was sequenced with immunoSEQ multiplex PCR; TCRdb's copy has only in-frame clones and lacks some. The sample contains approximately 29,000 clones, 87% of which appear only once. The source is a young man with HIV. Sequencing used unsorted PBMCs, obtained 1.1 years after starting antiretroviral therapy. The V and J genes are TRBV20-1 and TRBJ1-3; D not resolved. The CDR3 coding sequence is TGCAGTGCTAGAGGTGGAAACACCATATATTTT. Its protein is CSARGGNTIYF.